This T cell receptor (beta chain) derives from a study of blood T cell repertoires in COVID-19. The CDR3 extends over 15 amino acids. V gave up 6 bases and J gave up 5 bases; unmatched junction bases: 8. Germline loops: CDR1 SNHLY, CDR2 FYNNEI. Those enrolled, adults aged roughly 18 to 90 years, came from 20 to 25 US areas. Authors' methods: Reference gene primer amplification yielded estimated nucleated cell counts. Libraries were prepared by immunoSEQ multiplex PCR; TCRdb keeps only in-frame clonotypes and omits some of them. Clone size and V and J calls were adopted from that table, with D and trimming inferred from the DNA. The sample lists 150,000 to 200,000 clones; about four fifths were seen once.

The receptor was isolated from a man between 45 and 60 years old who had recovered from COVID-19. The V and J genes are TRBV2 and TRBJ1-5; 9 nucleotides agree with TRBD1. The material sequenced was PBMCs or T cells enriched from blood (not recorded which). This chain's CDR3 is CASRVGTGFHQPQHF. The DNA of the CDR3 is TGTGCCAGCAGGGTCGGGACAGGGTTCCATCAGCCCCAGCATTTT.